The 31 T cell receptor beta chains below come from one sample, sequenced in a study of T cells in Graves' hyperthyroidism and ophthalmopathy. TCR beta CDR3 region amplification was performed from RNA transcripts. TCR CDR3 underwent first-round RT-PCR with the HTBI primer set. TCRdb fed the multiplex PCR reads into MiXCR, producing one record per CDR3 protein. The sample includes under 600,000 distinct CDR3 sequences, 15% to 20% of them seen just once. Sequenced material: blood. These receptors were obtained from a woman between 40 and 50 years old with Graves' ophthalmopathy.

V is TRBV28 and J is TRBJ2-5, with TRBD2 identical over 11 bases. The trim removed 5 bases at V and 5 bases at J, leaving 7 bases unmatched. This CDR3 comprises 15 residues. Germline V gene data show CDR1 as MDHEN and CDR2 as SYDVKM. The CDR3 DNA sequence: TGTGCCAGCAGTACTTTAGCGGGAGGGCCGGAGACCCAGTACTTC. It translates to CASSTLAGGPETQYF. The full variable domain, completed using reference TRBV28 and TRBJ2-5, is DVKVTQSSRYLVKRTGEKVFLECVQDMDHENMFWYRQDPGLGLRLIYFSYDVKMKEKGDIPEGYSVSREKKERFSLILESASTNQTSMYLCASSTLAGGPETQYFGPGTRLLVL.

This clonotype was counted at least ten times. The chain recombines TRBV18 with TRBJ1-1; D not certain. The CDR3 has 13 amino acids. The germline V and J ends were trimmed by 2 bases and 3 bases, with 7 bases remaining between them. Germline CDR1 and CDR2: KGHSH and LQKENI. This chain's CDR3 is CASSPVADTEAFF. CDR3 nucleotide sequence: TGTGCCAGCTCACCAGTGGCAGACACTGAAGCTTTCTTT. Full variable domain (rest looked up from reference TRBV18 and TRBJ1-1): NAGVMQNPRHLVRRRGQEARLRCSPMKGHSHVYWYRQLPEEGLKFMVYLQKENIIDESGMPKERFSAEFPKEGPSILRIQQVVRGDSAAYFCASSPVADTEAFFGQGTRLTVV.

This clonotype was seen many times. The rearrangement joins TRBV7-9 to TRBJ2-7, with TRBD1 identical over 9 bases. The CDR3 loop spans 15 amino acids. In germline, CDR1 is SEHNR, CDR2 FQNEAQ (reference sequence). The J segment lost 5 bases and the V segment lost 5 bases, leaving 10 bases of the junction unmatched. CDR3 sequence reads: CASSTTLQGAHEQYF. In DNA, the CDR3 is TGTGCCAGCAGCACCACCTTACAGGGGGCCCACGAGCAGTACTTC.

This clonotype came up a few times. V usage is TRBV7-9 and J usage is TRBJ1-5; the match to TRBD1 covers 8 bases. Germline loops: CDR1 SEHNR, CDR2 FQNEAQ (reference sequence). V lost 5 bases to trimming and J lost 4 bases; unmatched junction nucleotides: 4. The CDR3 is 14 residues long. The CDR3 loop reads CASSPQGGNQPQHF. CDR3 DNA sequence: TGTGCCAGCAGCCCACAGGGGGGTAATCAGCCCCAGCATTTT.

This clonotype was counted between two and nine times. The V call is TRBV20-1, the J call TRBJ1-4; tentatively, D is TRBD1 (6 bases). The CDR3 runs to 13 residues. Germline values: CDR1 DFQATT, CDR2 SNEGSKA (reference sequence). The ends were cut back, 5 bases at V and 8 bases at J, with 15 bases in the middle. The CDR3 nucleotides are TGCAGTGCTCCCAGGGGCCCACGGGAAAAACTGTTTTTT. It specifies CSAPRGPREKLFF.

This clonotype was observed many times. The V call is TRBV29-1, the J call TRBJ2-7; 9 nucleotides line up with TRBD1. CDR1 is SQVTM, CDR2 ANQGSEA, per germline. V shed 1 base and J 0 bases; nucleotides not matched to a gene: 7. This CDR3 contains 16 residues. The CDR3 protein is CSVEVVGTGYSYEQYF. For the CDR3, the DNA is TGCAGCGTTGAAGTGGTCGGGACAGGGTACTCCTACGAGCAGTACTTC.

The chain links TRBV5-5 to TRBJ1-4; D not resolved. V lost 4 bases to trimming and J lost 6 bases, with 13 bases between them. The CDR3 extends over 14 amino acids. Germline assignment: CDR1 SGHKS and CDR2 YYEKEE (reference sequence). CDR3 sequence reads: CASSPRASDEKLFF. CDR3 DNA: TGTGCCAGCAGCCCCCGGGCGTCAGATGAAAAACTGTTTTTT.

In regard to this clonotype: Being one base from a much bigger clone, this may be a read error. The gene calls are TRBV2 and TRBJ2-7; 8 bases agree with TRBD2. The CDR3 contains 15 residues. With V trimmed by 6 bases and J by 4 bases, 11 bases remained unmatched. CDR1 is SNHLY and CDR2 is FYNNEI in the germline V gene. In DNA form, the CDR3 reads TGTGCCAGCAGAGACCCCGGGGGGGCCGTTTACGAGCAGTACTTC. Translation: CASRDPGGAVYEQYF.

J is TRBJ1-5 and V is TRBV6-1; TRBD1 agrees at 9 bases. Germline loops: CDR1 MNHNS, CDR2 SASEGT. This CDR3 is built from 16 residues. V shed 0 bases, J shed 6 bases, and the junction held 6 bases outside the gene matches. The CDR3 nucleotides read TGTGCCAGCAGTGAAGCTCTGGGACAGGGCAGTCAGCCCCAGCATTTT. This gives the protein CASSEALGQGSQPQHF.

This clonotype was seen ten or more times. The rearrangement links TRBV20-1 to TRBJ2-1; tentative D call: TRBD1 (6 bases). This CDR3 contains 16 residues. CDR1 and CDR2 (germline): DFQATT, SNEGSKA (reference sequence). V was cut by 5 bases and J by 2 bases, with 19 bases left in between. The CDR3 protein is CSAQGLRARTYNEQFF. The DNA of the CDR3 is TGCAGTGCTCAGGGGCTGCGGGCCCGGACCTACAATGAGCAGTTCTTC.

In this sample, this clonotype turned up many times. The chain joins TRBV12-3 or TRBV12-4 to TRBJ2-5; the match to TRBD1 covers 9 bases. V shed 3 bases and J 3 bases; nucleotides not matched to a gene: 5. This CDR3 region has 15 residues. The CDR3 loop is CASSFQTGGEETQYF. Written as DNA, the CDR3 is TGTGCCAGCAGTTTCCAAACAGGGGGCGAAGAGACCCAGTACTTC.

This clonotype showed up many times. This chain links TRBV18 with TRBJ1-5; 10 nucleotides match TRBD1. Trimming at V came to 2 bases and at J to 11 bases, leaving 9 bases not matched to a gene. Per the germline V gene, CDR1 is KGHSH and CDR2 is LQKENI. This CDR3 contains 15 residues. The CDR3 region has the DNA TGTGCCAGCTCACCAACGGGACAGGGGCTCAAGACCCAGCATTTT. Translated, it gives CASSPTGQGLKTQHF.

The gene calls are TRBV30 and TRBJ2-2; 8 bases are a match to TRBD1. Germline-derived CDR1 and CDR2 are GTSNPN and SVGIG (reference sequence). The CDR3 is 15 residues long. After removal of 5 bases from V and 0 bases from J, the junction contained 5 bases not matched to a gene. In DNA form, the CDR3 reads TGTGCCTGGGGGCAGGGGGCAACGAACACCGGGGAGCTGTTTTTT. This sequence encodes CAWGQGATNTGELFF.

A few counts support this clonotype. The chain uses TRBV7-9 and TRBJ2-7; unclear D gene. The V end lost 7 bases, the J end lost 0 bases, and 16 bases lay between the germline ends. The CDR3 loop spans 15 amino acids. Germline loops: CDR1 SEHNR, CDR2 FQNEAQ (reference sequence). The DNA for the CDR3 is TGTGCCAGCAACGTCCTGGATCCTAGCTCCTACGAGCAGTACTTC. It translates to CASNVLDPSSYEQYF.

The table lists this clonotype with many counts. The gene calls are TRBV2 and TRBJ2-1; the match to TRBD2 covers 12 bases. V shed 7 bases and J 8 bases; nucleotides not matched to a gene: 6. The V gene's germline CDR1 is SNHLY and CDR2 FYNNEI. This CDR3 is 14 amino acids long. CDR3 amino acids: CASKTSGSSHEQFF. In nucleotides, the CDR3 is TGTGCCAGCAAGACTAGCGGGAGTAGTCATGAGCAGTTCTTC.

On this clonotype itself: As the CDR3 is not closed by the conserved phenylalanine or tryptophan, this likely results from a read error. CDR3 sequence (DNA): TGTGCCAGCAGTTTATTAGGGGACAATCAGCCCCAGCATTCT. Translation gives CASSLLGDNQPQHS. J is TRBJ1-5 and V is TRBV12-3 or TRBV12-4, with D perhaps matching TRBD1 (5 bases). CDR3 length equals 14 residues. V lost 2 bases to trimming and J lost 3 bases, with 8 bases between them.

This clonotype was seen a few times. Here the CDR3 DNA reads TGTGCCAGCAGTGAAATGGGGCAGAACTATGGCTACACCTTC. This translates into CASSEMGQNYGYTF. The chain carries TRBV6-1 and TRBJ1-2; maybe TRBD1 (5 bases). V was shortened by 2 bases and J by 2 bases, with 9 bases between the two germline ends. Germline-derived CDR1 and CDR2 are MNHNS and SASEGT. The length of the CDR3 is 14 residues.

This clonotype was found a few times. This chain joins TRBV3-1 and TRBJ2-5; 13 bases align to TRBD2. The ends lost 1 base at V and 5 bases at J; junction bases unmatched: 7. Germline values: CDR1 LGHDT, CDR2 YNNKEL (reference sequence). The length of the CDR3 is 17 residues. The CDR3 nucleotides read TGTGCCAGCAGCCAAGGGACTAGCGGGGGACTCCGGGAGACCCAGTACTTC. The encoded protein is CASSQGTSGGLRETQYF.

The J gene is TRBJ1-3, the V gene TRBV4-2; no clear D. The CDR3 is made up of 16 amino acids. Germline V gene sequence: CDR1 LGHNA, CDR2 YNFKEQ. Deletions cut 4 bases from V and 2 bases from J, with 15 bases between. CDR3 amino acids: CASSLRQTVAGNTIYF. DNA of the CDR3: TGTGCCAGCAGCCTGCGGCAGACCGTCGCTGGAAACACCATATATTTT.

V gene TRBV12-3 or TRBV12-4 combines with J gene TRBJ1-1; TRBD1 agrees at 8 bases. The CDR3 runs 16 residues. The ends lost 10 bases at V and 3 bases at J; junction bases unmatched: 16. CDR3 protein: CANSLWTGSEYTEAFF. CDR3 sequence (DNA): TGTGCCAACAGCCTTTGGACAGGGTCTGAGTACACTGAAGCTTTCTTT.

The chain combines TRBV12-5 with TRBJ2-3; D uncertain. In germline, CDR1 is LGHNT, CDR2 FRNRAP. The CDR3 consists of 14 residues. Between the trimmed V and J ends, which lost 5 bases and 2 bases, there was a span of 11 bases. The chain's CDR3 is CASGPDLNTDTQYF. In DNA, the CDR3 is TGTGCTAGTGGTCCTGACCTAAACACAGATACGCAGTATTTT.

This clonotype came up many times. The chain is built from TRBV3-1 and TRBJ2-3, with TRBD1 identical over 11 bases. Per the germline V gene, CDR1 is LGHDT and CDR2 is YNNKEL (reference sequence). V was pared by 3 bases and J by 4 bases, with 3 bases of the junction left unmatched. The CDR3 consists of 15 residues. CDR3: CASSQGTGGADTQYF. CDR3 in DNA: TGTGCCAGCAGCCAGGGGACAGGGGGAGCAGATACGCAGTATTTT.

To note about this clonotype: This clone may be a read error of a much larger clone one base away. The rearrangement links TRBV30 to TRBJ1-5, with a tentative D call TRBD1 (6 bases). The CDR3 runs 13 residues. Germline values: CDR1 GTSNPN, CDR2 SVGIG (reference sequence). This CDR3 reads CARSQTGPQPQHF. The CDR3 DNA sequence: TGTGCCCGGAGCCAAACAGGGCCCCAGCCCCAGCATTTT.

J is TRBJ1-2 and V is TRBV10-3, with D possibly matching TRBD1 (5 bases). The CDR3 extends over 14 amino acids. V shed 3 bases and J shed 8 bases, with 16 bases lying between them. Germline V gene sequence: CDR1 ENHRY, CDR2 SYGVKD. For the CDR3, the DNA is TGTGCCATCAGTGACCCCGACAGCGGCGGGGGCTACACCTTC. Translating gives CAISDPDSGGGYTF.

This clonotype was observed a few times. DNA for the CDR3: TGCAGCGTGGCCGGGACTAGCGGGAGTATTGATGAGCAGTTCTTC. Amino acids: CSVAGTSGSIDEQFF. This chain connects TRBV29-1 to TRBJ2-1, with 14 bases identical to TRBD2. This CDR3 has 15 residues. Trimming removed 6 bases from V and 8 bases from J; junction bases left unmatched: 9. In germline, CDR1 is SQVTM, CDR2 ANQGSEA.

In its sample, this clonotype was seen many times. CDR3 bases: TGTGCCAGCAAGCGCCGGCAGGGTCAGCCCCAGCATTTT. This sequence encodes CASKRRQGQPQHF. V and J are TRBV28 and TRBJ1-5; TRBD1 might be the D (5 bases). Germline CDR1 MDHEN, CDR2 SYDVKM. This CDR3 has 13 amino acids. V was shortened by 7 bases and J by 6 bases, with 13 bases between the two germline ends. The full variable domain, rest sourced from reference TRBV28 and TRBJ1-5, is DVKVTQSSRYLVKRTGEKVFLECVQDMDHENMFWYRQDPGLGLRLIYFSYDVKMKEKGDIPEGYSVSREKKERFSLILESASTNQTSMYLCASKRRQGQPQHFGDGTRLSIL.

This clonotype was counted ten times or more. This chain joins TRBV2 and TRBJ2-7; D remains unclear. The V gene lost 7 bases and the J gene lost 1 base, with 17 bases spanning the gap. The CDR3 has 15 amino acids. Germline CDR1 and CDR2: SNHLY and FYNNEI. CDR3 sequence reads: CASTTNPGVSYEQYF. The CDR3 DNA reads TGTGCCAGCACTACCAACCCTGGCGTTTCCTACGAGCAGTACTTC.

This clonotype was counted at least ten times. This chain connects TRBV24-1 to TRBJ2-3; D is uncertain. CDR3 length equals 13 residues. Germline V gene lookup returns CDR1 KGHDR and CDR2 SFDVKD. V shed 3 bases and J shed 2 bases, with 5 bases lying between them. CDR3 nucleotides: TGTGCCACCAGTGATCGAGCCACAGATACGCAGTATTTT. It encodes CATSDRATDTQYF.

At least ten counts were recorded for this clonotype. The chain has TRBV30 and TRBJ2-3; no firm D call. V lost 4 bases and J 1 base, leaving 6 bases between the germline ends. The germline V gene encodes CDR1 GTSNPN and CDR2 SVGIG (reference sequence). CDR3 length: 12 amino acids. In DNA, the CDR3 is TGTGCCTGGAAGGGCGGCACAGATACGCAGTATTTT. Translated, it gives CAWKGGTDTQYF.

The chain recombines TRBV5-6 with TRBJ1-2; D gene uncertain. CDR3 length: 15 amino acids. V gave up 2 bases and J gave up 2 bases, with 13 bases separating them. CDR1 and CDR2 (germline): SGHDT, YYEEEE. CDR3 loop: CASSLVTLENYGYTF. DNA of the CDR3: TGTGCCAGCAGCTTAGTCACGCTCGAAAACTATGGCTACACCTTC. The full variable domain, its missing parts supplied by reference TRBV5-6 and TRBJ1-2, is DAGVTQSPTHLIKTRGQQVTLRCSPKSGHDTVSWYQQALGQGPQFIFQYYEEEERQRGNFPDRFSGHQFPNYSSELNVNALLLGDSALYLCASSLVTLENYGYTFGSGTRLTVV.

The V gene is TRBV19, the J gene TRBJ1-1; D is ambiguous. Germline V gene data show CDR1 as LNHDA and CDR2 as SQIVND (reference sequence). CDR3 length equals 15 residues. V dropped 3 bases and J dropped 0 bases, with 11 bases sitting between them. The CDR3 here is CASSILANMNTEAFF. DNA for the CDR3: TGTGCCAGTAGTATTCTCGCCAACATGAACACTGAAGCTTTCTTT.